This TCR beta chain derives from a study of blood T cell repertoires in COVID-19. Study summary: Sites in the United States, Italy and Spain provided acute and convalescent COVID-19 samples. PBMCs, B-cell-depleted T cells, or T cells provided the cDNA or gDNA that made up the material.

In the study's own analysis: The authors estimated nucleated cell counts from reference gene primer amplification. The protocol was immunoSEQ multiplex PCR, while the TCRdb copy is restricted to in-frame clones and leaves out a portion. That table furnishes V, J and clone size, whereas the DNA furnished D and trimming. The table lists over 150,000 clones, around 84% of them singletons. Germline V lookup: CDR1 LGHNA, CDR2 YNFKEQ. CDR3 length: 14 amino acids. Losses at the gene ends were 2 bases for V and 3 bases for J; bases not matched to a gene: 0. Material: peripheral blood. This receptor was obtained from a man older than 75 with acute or convalescent COVID-19. J is TRBJ2-2 and V is TRBV4-2; 7 nucleotides agree with TRBD1. DNA for the CDR3: TGTGCCAGCAGCCAACAGGGGGACACCGGGGAGCTGTTTTTT. Protein sequence: CASSQQGDTGELFF.